The source of this T cell receptor (beta chain) is a study of shared clonotypes between healthy human individuals. Whole-study findings and limits: The represented genetic and exposure-history diversity was limited by the small number of donors.

Trimming cost V 0 bases and J 8 bases, with 20 bases left between them. The CDR3 consists of 17 residues. CDR1 and CDR2 (germline): SGHKS, YYEKEE (reference sequence). On this clone itself: The antigen is undetermined.

The genomic DNA of each subset was split evenly across several immunoSEQ plates. Assay: immunoSEQ multiplex PCR; the TCRdb copy retains only in-frame clones and omits some. This table holds about 2.3 million clones, 85% to 95% found once. Every donor, a Caucasian adult, lived in Nashville, Tennessee. The sequencing input was naive CD4+ T cells from PBMCs. The subset is: CD45RA+ positively selected. This chain uses TRBV5-5 with TRBJ1-4, with D maybe TRBD1 (5 bases). This receptor was identified in a man aged 18 to 30 in good health. Some clones in this sample may be carry-over from other donors' samples. The CDR3 DNA follows: TGTGCCAGCAGCTTGGCCGTGGGGCTGACGCGATTCGAAAAACTGTTTTTT. Translating gives CASSLAVGLTRFEKLFF.